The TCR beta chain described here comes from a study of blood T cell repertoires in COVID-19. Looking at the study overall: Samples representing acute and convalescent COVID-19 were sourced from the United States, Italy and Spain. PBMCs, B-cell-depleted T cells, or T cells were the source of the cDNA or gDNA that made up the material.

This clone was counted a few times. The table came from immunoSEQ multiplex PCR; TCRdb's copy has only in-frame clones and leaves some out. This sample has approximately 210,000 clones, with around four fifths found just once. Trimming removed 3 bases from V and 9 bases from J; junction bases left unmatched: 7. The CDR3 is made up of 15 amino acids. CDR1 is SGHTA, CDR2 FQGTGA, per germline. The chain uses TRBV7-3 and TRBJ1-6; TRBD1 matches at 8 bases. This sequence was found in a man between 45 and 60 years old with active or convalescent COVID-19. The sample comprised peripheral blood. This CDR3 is CASSLRDRPISPLHF. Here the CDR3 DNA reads TGTGCCAGCAGCTTGAGGGACAGGCCAATTTCACCCCTCCACTTT. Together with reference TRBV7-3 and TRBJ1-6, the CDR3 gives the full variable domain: GAGVSQTPSNKVTEKGKYVELRCDPISGHTALYWYRQSLGQGPEFLIYFQGTGAADDSGLPNDRFFAVRPEGSVSTLKIQRTERGDSAVYLCASSLRDRPISPLHFGNGTRLTVT.